The T cell receptor beta chain described here comes from a study of blood T cell repertoires in COVID-19. After removal of 5 bases from V and 4 bases from J, the junction contained 3 bases not matched to a gene. Looked up from germline, CDR1 is LNHDA and CDR2 is SQIVND (reference sequence). This CDR3 contains 15 residues. As processed by the authors: Estimates of nucleated cell counts were drawn from the amplification of reference gene primers. The data were produced by immunoSEQ multiplex PCR, yet TCRdb's version contains in-frame clones alone and is incomplete. The V and J calls and clone size come from that table; D and trimming were worked out from the DNA. Among roughly 420,000 clones listed, 88% were seen once.

The sample taken for sequencing was PBMCs or T cells enriched from blood (not recorded which). The chain employs TRBV19 and TRBJ2-1; 12 bases align to TRBD2. The receptor was isolated from a woman aged 25 to 39 with acute COVID-19. CDR3 in DNA: TGTGCCAGTAGTTCACTAGCGGGAGGTTACAATGAGCAGTTCTTC. Its protein is CASSSLAGGYNEQFF.